Listed below are T cell receptor beta chains from one sample, sequenced in a study of T cells after yellow fever vaccination. One entry per CDR3 protein, called by TCRdb with MiXCR from the 5' RACE reads. The sample gives about 210,000 distinct CDR3 sequences, more than 3% of which show up once; about 3.3% is in the top ten. This specimen consisted of CD4+ T cells sorted from PBMCs, obtained 10 days after the yellow fever booster vaccination. The receptors were gathered from a man in his late teens or twenties who received the YFV17D yellow fever vaccine. Both conserved end residues are part of each CDR3. A D gene is named only where the DNA matches it firmly. Clone size is shown for a subset of rows, as once, few, many or a class of expanded clone.

D gene,clone size,CDR3 length,V gene,J gene,CDR3 protein,CDR3 DNA
NA,few,13,TRBV5-1,TRBJ2-7,CASSLGESYEQYF,TGCGCCAGCAGCTTAGGGGAGAGCTACGAGCAGTACTTC
NA,many,16,TRBV28,TRBJ2-4,CASSLRGLIAKNIQYF,TGTGCCAGCAGTTTAAGGGGCTTAATAGCCAAAAACATTCAGTACTTC
TRBD1,many,15,TRBV19,TRBJ2-5,CASSSRPGQEETQYF,TGTGCCAGTAGTTCACGTCCGGGACAGGAAGAGACCCAGTACTTC
NA,few,13,TRBV20-1,TRBJ2-7,CSASKGRGYEQYF,TGCAGTGCTAGTAAAGGGCGCGGCTACGAGCAGTACTTC
TRBD1,many,17,TRBV5-1,TRBJ2-3,CASSLSGTGASTDTQYF,TGCGCCAGCAGCTTGTCCGGGACAGGGGCTAGCACAGATACGCAGTATTTT
NA,many,13,TRBV19,TRBJ2-5,CASSDRGRETQYF,TGTGCCAGTAGTGACCGGGGGAGGGAGACCCAGTACTTC
NA,NA,14,TRBV9,TRBJ1-4,CASSVGQLNEKLFF,TGTGCCAGCAGCGTAGGGCAGCTTAATGAAAAACTGTTTTTT
NA,many,14,TRBV7-2,TRBJ1-3,CASSLQGGGNTIYF,TGTGCCAGCAGCTTACAGGGAGGCGGAAACACCATATATTTT
TRBD2,many,15,TRBV28,TRBJ2-5,CASSGLAGAKETQYF,TGTGCCAGCTCAGGACTAGCGGGGGCCAAAGAGACCCAGTACTTC
NA,many,13,TRBV20-1,TRBJ2-6,CSARQTGANVLTF,TGCAGTGCTAGACAGACTGGGGCCAACGTCCTGACTTTC
TRBD1,few,15,TRBV6-2/TRBV6-3,TRBJ2-5,CASSRGQGLDETQYF,TGTGCCAGCAGCCGCGGACAGGGCTTAGACGAGACCCAGTACTTC
TRBD1,NA,15,TRBV6-5,TRBJ1-1,CASSYSGGKGTEAFF,TGTGCCAGCAGTTACTCAGGGGGCAAAGGCACTGAAGCTTTCTTT
TRBD2,NA,18,TRBV7-2,TRBJ2-5,CASSSRRASGGYRETQYF,TGTGCCAGCAGCTCCCGGAGGGCTAGCGGGGGGTATAGAGAGACCCAGTACTTC
NA,many,13,TRBV7-2,TRBJ1-6,CASSPDGGSPLHF,TGTGCCAGCAGCCCTGACGGGGGCTCACCCCTCCACTTT
NA,many,13,TRBV24-1,TRBJ1-2,CATSDRRTNGYTF,TGTGCCACCAGTGACCGCAGGACCAATGGCTACACCTTC
NA,few,13,TRBV12-3/TRBV12-4,TRBJ1-2,CASSFRESHPYTF,TGTGCCAGCAGTTTTAGGGAGTCTCACCCTTACACCTTC
NA,few,16,TRBV19,TRBJ2-1,CASSMGSMSSYNEQFF,TGTGCCAGTAGTATGGGTAGCATGAGCTCCTACAATGAGCAGTTCTTC
NA,many,15,TRBV7-2,TRBJ1-2,CASSSFVTGPYGYTF,TGTGCCAGCAGCTCCTTCGTTACCGGCCCCTATGGCTACACCTTC
NA,many,13,TRBV12-5,TRBJ2-2,CASGLTNTGELFF,TGTGCTAGTGGTTTGACGAACACCGGGGAGCTGTTTTTT
TRBD2,few,16,TRBV4-1,TRBJ2-3,CASSRLLAANTDTQYF,TGCGCCAGCAGCCGCTTACTAGCGGCGAACACAGATACGCAGTATTTT
TRBD1,NA,17,TRBV18,TRBJ1-4,CASSPTSGQGYQEKLFF,TGTGCCAGCTCACCAACTTCGGGACAGGGGTATCAGGAAAAACTGTTTTTT
NA,many,15,TRBV11-3,TRBJ2-2,CASSLALSGTGELFF,TGTGCCAGCAGCTTAGCCCTTAGTGGGACCGGGGAGCTGTTTTTT
TRBD2,NA,15,TRBV20-1,TRBJ2-5,CSARFSGGAGETQYF,TGCAGTGCTAGATTTAGCGGGGGGGCTGGAGAGACCCAGTACTTC
TRBD2,many,12,TRBV5-4,TRBJ2-7,CASSIDGREQYF,TGTGCCAGCAGCATCGACGGGAGGGAGCAGTACTTC
NA,few,13,TRBV20-1,TRBJ2-5,CSATGGPGETQYF,TGCAGTGCCACCGGGGGGCCTGGAGAGACCCAGTACTTC
NA,many,15,TRBV20-1,TRBJ2-3,CSAGNPTGTTDTQYF,TGCAGTGCTGGTAACCCGACCGGGACCACAGATACGCAGTATTTT
TRBD2,few,14,TRBV20-1,TRBJ2-5,CSASETSRHETQYF,TGCAGTGCTAGTGAGACTAGCCGGCATGAGACCCAGTACTTC
NA,few,15,TRBV5-1,TRBJ2-7,CASSSSLAGSYEQYF,TGCGCCAGCAGCTCCTCCTTAGCTGGCTCCTACGAGCAGTACTTC
TRBD2,NA,14,TRBV10-3,TRBJ2-3,CAIGLAGVTDTQYF,TGTGCCATCGGACTAGCAGGGGTTACAGATACGCAGTATTTT
TRBD1,few,14,TRBV20-1,TRBJ1-2,CSAGGTGINYGYTF,TGCAGTGCTGGGGGGACAGGGATAAACTATGGCTACACCTTC
NA,many,15,TRBV7-2,TRBJ1-3,CASSFQGTSGNTIYF,TGTGCCAGCAGCTTCCAGGGGACATCTGGAAACACCATATATTTT
NA,many,13,TRBV20-1,TRBJ2-3,CSAKSPGADTQYF,TGCAGTGCTAAGTCCCCCGGCGCAGATACGCAGTATTTT
NA,many,14,TRBV12-3/TRBV12-4,TRBJ1-1,CASSSQGALTEAFF,TGTGCCAGCAGTTCACAAGGGGCCCTCACTGAAGCTTTCTTT
NA,many,14,TRBV5-1,TRBJ2-1,CASSGRPDYNEQFF,TGCGCCAGCAGCGGAAGGCCGGACTACAATGAGCAGTTCTTC
NA,many,15,TRBV12-3/TRBV12-4,TRBJ1-3,CASSSRALEGNTIYF,TGTGCCAGCAGTTCTAGGGCGTTGGAAGGAAACACCATATATTTT
NA,NA,13,TRBV7-2,TRBJ2-1,CASSLAPRGEQFF,TGTGCCAGCAGCTTAGCGCCAAGGGGGGAGCAGTTCTTC
TRBD1,many,14,TRBV7-2,TRBJ2-1,CASSLDRVGGEQFF,TGTGCCAGCAGCTTGGACAGGGTAGGAGGTGAGCAGTTCTTC
NA,many,14,TRBV28,TRBJ1-1,CASSFPSRNTEAFF,TGTGCCAGCAGTTTCCCGTCAAGAAACACTGAAGCTTTCTTT
NA,few,14,TRBV19,TRBJ2-3,CASSIMGSTDTQYF,TGTGCCAGTAGTATCATGGGGTCCACAGATACGCAGTATTTT
NA,many,13,TRBV5-1,TRBJ2-7,CASSLETAYEQYF,TGCGCCAGCAGCTTGGAAACAGCCTACGAGCAGTACTTC
NA,many,13,TRBV5-5,TRBJ2-1,CASIIVTRSEQFF,TGTGCCAGCATAATTGTCACTCGAAGTGAGCAGTTCTTC
TRBD2,many,19,TRBV5-1,TRBJ2-3,CASSSTTRLAGGSADTQYF,TGCGCCAGCAGCTCCACCACCCGACTAGCGGGGGGGAGCGCAGATACGCAGTATTTT
NA,NA,14,TRBV7-9,TRBJ2-1,CASSRTTRFPEQFF,TGTGCCAGCAGCCGTACAACCCGATTCCCGGAGCAGTTCTTC
NA,few,14,TRBV6-2/TRBV6-3,TRBJ2-7,CASSSPQGGDEQYF,TGTGCCAGCAGTTCTCCCCAGGGCGGAGACGAGCAGTACTTC
TRBD1,NA,13,TRBV27,TRBJ2-3,CASSEGAGDTQYF,TGTGCCAGCAGTGAGGGGGCTGGGGATACGCAGTATTTT
TRBD1,many,14,TRBV5-1,TRBJ2-2,CASSLDRGTGELFF,TGCGCCAGCAGCTTGGACAGGGGCACCGGGGAGCTGTTTTTT
NA,NA,12,TRBV20-1,TRBJ2-2,CSAGRTVGELFF,TGCAGTGCCGGCCGGACGGTGGGGGAGCTGTTTTTT
NA,many,11,TRBV7-2,TRBJ2-3,CASSSVDTQYF,TGTGCCAGCAGCTCGGTGGATACGCAGTATTTT
TRBD2,few,15,TRBV12-3/TRBV12-4,TRBJ2-2,CASTLGTSGVGELFF,TGTGCCAGCACCCTAGGGACTAGCGGGGTCGGGGAGCTGTTTTTT
NA,NA,11,TRBV6-2/TRBV6-3,TRBJ1-6,CASSQNSPLHF,TGTGCCAGCAGTCAGAATTCACCCCTCCACTTT
NA,medium-sized,15,TRBV7-9,TRBJ2-1,CASSLVASNHNEQFF,TGTGCCAGCAGCTTAGTGGCTAGCAACCACAATGAGCAGTTCTTC
NA,few,16,TRBV5-1,TRBJ1-2,CASSPWDGAFNYGYTF,TGCGCCAGCAGCCCATGGGACGGCGCTTTTAACTATGGCTACACCTTC
TRBD1,many,16,TRBV15,TRBJ2-3,CATSRAQGAGTDTQYF,TGTGCCACCAGCAGAGCACAGGGGGCTGGTACAGATACGCAGTATTTT